The 9 T cell receptor beta chains below come from one sample, sequenced in a study of a mutant IDH1 vaccine in newly diagnosed glioma (dated by TCRdb to the early 2020s). The method behind the library was the immunoSEQ multiplex PCR assay. TCRdb retrieved this table from immuneACCESS and kept in-frame rearrangements only. Not all clones are present; in checked studies, unresolved V genes account for under half, and no reason is known for the remainder. Counted in this sample were tens of thousands of clones; approximately 80% of them appeared once. Approximately 18% of the sample belongs to the ten largest clones. What the time point label conveys for this sample: week 47, end of study. A 20-mer mutant IDH1 peptide at 300 micrograms in Montanide made up each vaccine dose, which was injected subcutaneously together with topical imiquimod. What these receptors recognize is not known. Sequenced here: PBMCs, sampled from a glioma patient whose treatment included an IDH1 peptide vaccine. The source of these receptors is a man aged 18 to 29 with glioma. Some clones in this sample may be carry-over from other donors' samples.

The CDR3 sequence: CASSLRGRLGYTF. DNA of the CDR3: TGTGCCAGCAGTTTGAGAGGGAGGCTCGGCTACACCTTC. The chain uses TRBV27 and TRBJ1-2; D remains ambiguous. Deletions cut 3 bases from V and 8 bases from J, with 13 bases between. CDR1 and CDR2 from the germline V gene are MNHEY and SMNVEV (reference sequence). The CDR3 loop spans 13 amino acids.

This clone appeared once. This chain uses TRBV5-1 with TRBJ1-6; 9 nucleotides align to TRBD1. V was pared by 0 bases and J by 9 bases, with 4 bases of the junction left unmatched. This CDR3 spans 15 amino acids. Germline V gene sequence: CDR1 SGHRS, CDR2 YFSETQ. The CDR3 protein is CASSLDGQGSSPLHF. Here the CDR3 DNA reads TGCGCCAGCAGCTTGGATGGACAGGGGAGTTCACCCCTCCACTTT.

The J gene is TRBJ1-5, the V gene TRBV19; 8 bases match TRBD1. With 7 bases clipped from V and 5 bases from J, the junction kept 13 bases outside the gene matches. The V gene's germline CDR1 is LNHDA and CDR2 SQIVND (reference sequence). The CDR3 runs 16 residues. CDR3 sequence: CASKQGGRGAYQPQHF. The CDR3, as DNA: TGTGCCAGTAAACAGGGGGGCCGCGGAGCCTATCAGCCCCAGCATTTT. The complete variable domain, with remaining parts taken from reference TRBV19 and TRBJ1-5, reads DGGITQSPKYLFRKEGQNVTLSCEQNLNHDAMYWYRQDPGQGLRLIYYSQIVNDFQKGDIAEGYSVSREKKESFPLTVTSAQKNPTAFYLCASKQGGRGAYQPQHFGDGTRLSIL.

The chain links TRBV5-4 to TRBJ2-3; D could derive from TRBD1 or TRBD2 (5 bases each). Germline V gene lookup returns CDR1 SGHNT and CDR2 YYREEE (reference sequence). This CDR3 contains 15 residues. Trimming removed 2 bases from V and 5 bases from J, with 15 bases in between. The CDR3 DNA reads as TGTGCCAGCAGCTTCTCGACGGGGACCCTAGATACGCAGTATTTT. This sequence encodes CASSFSTGTLDTQYF.

In its sample, this clone was seen a few times. This rearrangement joins TRBV19 to TRBJ1-1, with 9 bases lining up with TRBD1. This CDR3 has 14 residues. In germline, CDR1 is LNHDA, CDR2 SQIVND (reference sequence). After removal of 7 bases from V and 6 bases from J, the junction contained 9 bases not matched to a gene. The CDR3, as DNA: TGTGCCAGTACTTGGACAGGGGTTTTCTCTGAAGCTTTCTTT. The encoded protein is CASTWTGVFSEAFF. The complete variable domain, with remaining parts taken from reference TRBV19 and TRBJ1-1, reads DGGITQSPKYLFRKEGQNVTLSCEQNLNHDAMYWYRQDPGQGLRLIYYSQIVNDFQKGDIAEGYSVSREKKESFPLTVTSAQKNPTAFYLCASTWTGVFSEAFFGQGTRLTVV.

The rearrangement uses TRBV7-6 and TRBJ2-1; weak D call: TRBD2 (5 bases). This CDR3 is built from 12 residues. The V and J ends lost 6 bases and 8 bases respectively, with 11 bases between them. Germline CDR1 and CDR2: SGHVS and FNYEAQ. Written as DNA, the CDR3 is TGTGCCAGCAGTTTCGGGGTGGATGAGCAGTTCTTC. Its protein is CASSFGVDEQFF.

The genes are TRBV4-2 and TRBJ2-7; unclear D gene. Per germline, CDR1 LGHNA and CDR2 YNFKEQ. V lost 0 bases and J lost 2, with 17 bases in between. The CDR3 is made up of 17 amino acids. The CDR3 spells CASSQEAGYGKTYEQYF. The CDR3 DNA reads TGTGCCAGCAGCCAAGAGGCTGGGTATGGCAAGACCTACGAGCAGTACTTC.

This clone was seen more than once but under ten times. This rearrangement joins TRBV4-1 to TRBJ2-7, with TRBD1 identical over 10 bases. The CDR3 consists of 16 residues. Germline-derived CDR1 and CDR2 are MGHRA and YSYEKL. With 4 bases clipped from V and 2 bases from J, the junction kept 8 bases outside the gene matches. The CDR3 nucleotides read TGCGCCAGCAGCCGAGACAGGACAGGGGGTGCCTACGAGCAGTACTTC. It encodes CASSRDRTGGAYEQYF.

This clone has only a few counts. This chain joins TRBV5-6 and TRBJ2-7; the match to TRBD2 covers 7 bases. This CDR3 region has 16 residues. In germline, CDR1 is SGHDT, CDR2 YYEEEE. Unmatched junction bases numbered 16, after V lost 4 bases and J lost 6 bases. CDR3 nucleotides: TGTGCCAGCAGCGTCTCGTTGGGCGGGAGTAAGTCCGAGCAGTACTTC. It yields the protein CASSVSLGGSKSEQYF.